This T cell receptor (beta chain) was observed in a study of cytomegalovirus exposure and HLA in healthy donors (dated by TCRdb to 2017 to 2019). For context, the study as a whole: In an earlier analysis of 587 of the donors, 276 Gb of sequence data and just under 120 million unique TCR beta sequences from roughly 190 million T cells were reported. HLA typing included class I and class II loci at four-digit resolution. To predict cytomegalovirus infection status, the study combined high-throughput TCR immunosequencing, statistical association of individual TCRs with disease status, and machine learning. Along with the approximately 670-subject first cohort, a separate validation cohort of about 110 different subjects was used. The study aimed to test whether signatures of past pathogen exposure could be identified by cataloging public T cell receptors. All discovery cohort repertoires had been generated using a single sequencing platform. About 5 DR-DQ haplotypes were handled as single units for association and clustering, since linkage in the cohort was strong. Donor age, sex, ethnicity and CMV serostatus were compiled together with the repertoire data. A later analysis re-analyzed previously published TCR beta repertoires from 666 donors and added high-resolution HLA genotyping to study TCR occurrence patterns. In a later genetic analysis, genome-wide SNP genotypes for about 55% of the roughly 670 donors were used, and that subset was treated as a discovery cohort. Of the roughly 410 genotyped donors, roughly 76% were placed in the genetic ancestry cluster associated with self-reported Caucasian donors. Among around 400 genotyped donors of the cohort, an average of approximately 240,000 unique TCR beta nucleotide sequences was sequenced per donor, of which about 18% were non-productive. The T cell repertoires of under 700 subjects were profiled by immunosequencing and related to cytomegalovirus serostatus. Approximately 310 gigabases of sequencing data and some 85 million unique TCR sequences were included in an early release covering 550 to 800 HLA-typed donors. In an earlier analysis of several hundred of the donors, high-throughput TCR beta sequencing was used to judge whether each TCR beta V gene segment behaved as functional or pseudogenic. The number of donors typed differed by locus, with roughly 620-640 for A, B, C, DRB1 and DQB1, more than 500 for DQA1, 600 to 610 for DPA1, and roughly 450 for DPB1. In the later analysis, no new phenotypic data were used to find candidate immune exposures; instead, reliance was placed on TCR beta sequences and their occurrence across donors. Here is what the overall study found, with its caveats: Most TCR sequences were seen in very few donors, while some public TCRs were found in many individuals. In a later analysis, HLA-associated TCR beta chains were found to be more clonally expanded and to have lower generation probabilities than equally common non-associated chains. In an earlier analysis of approximately 590 of the donors, most TCR beta V segments appeared in productive rearrangements about 87% or about 30% of the time, broadly matching IMGT annotations. Sequencing depth was assumed to be roughly uniform across donors in the presence/absence analyses, though that assumption may not hold. For the cohort, immune exposure information was limited to CMV serostatus. A cluster of highly shared sequence variants was judged likely to represent a technical artifact of the sequencing pipeline. This cohort had only TCR beta chains sequenced, and the lack of alpha or paired-chain data limited which features could be detected. Assigning TCR associations to individual alleles was difficult when HLA alleles, especially DR and DQ, strongly co-occurred. An association between a missense DCLRE1C variant and V-gene and J-gene trimming of TCR beta chains was found in a later genetic analysis and replicated in an independent cohort. Some IMGT-functional V segments, including TRBV6-2 and TRBV6-3, could not be told apart with the 87-base-pair reads, so those segments were excluded. In a later analysis, most CMV-associated TCR beta chains were found to appear HLA-restricted, with HLA associations seemingly driven largely by CMV exposure. A later analysis found that TCR association rates varied across HLA loci, with DRB1 alleles showing the most associated TCRs and HLA-C alleles the fewest. In the study, some 160 TCR beta chains were listed as associated with cytomegalovirus. In a later analysis, several top co-occurrence clusters were reported to appear linked to parvovirus B19, influenza, CMV and Epstein-Barr virus. Cytomegalovirus status was reported to be diagnosed by the classifier with high specificity and sensitivity in both the original and validation cohorts. Because HLA typing was missing for some donors at each locus, association tests included only the typed subset. Linkage disequilibrium might explain the correlated functional status among segregating V segments, but an unknown experimental factor could not be excluded. Some 15 rarely observed V segments, including chromosome 9 orphons, were excluded from the earlier analysis of some 590 of the donors because counts were too low. According to a later genetic analysis, donors in an Asian-associated ancestry cluster had fewer N-insertions in productive TCRs than the roughly 670-donor mean. In a later analysis, around 15,000 TCR beta sequences were associated with specific HLA alleles at a false discovery rate of 0.05. In vitro tests confirmed that a few of the cytomegalovirus-associated TCR beta chains recognize cytomegalovirus antigens. A further reported finding was that TCR beta sequences accurately predicted the HLA-A and HLA-B alleles for most subjects in the first cohort. It was suggested by the authors that the approach could potentially be generalized to other disease states and immunological phenotypes.

As regards this clone: Its antigen remains undetermined. Nothing much larger sits one base from this clone, and base qualities are not available.

Library creation used the immunoSEQ multiplex PCR assay. For the multiplex PCR, a mixture combining 60 forward primers for TCR Vbeta segments and 13 reverse primers for TCR Jbeta segments was used. A multiplex PCR assay on genomic DNA amplified the CDR3 region of rearranged TCR beta genes. The Illumina HiSeq System was used to sequence the amplified TCR beta libraries as 87-base-pair reads. For the original study's pipeline: A later analysis tallied 75 million to 95 million unique TCR beta chains across the 610 or so repertoires, and some 12 million of those chains were shared by two or more donors. Raw reads were error-corrected and collapsed into unique sequences by a nearest-neighbor algorithm in which closely related sequences were merged to remove PCR and sequencing errors. To assign V, D and J gene segments, CDR3 sequences were aligned to IMGT reference sequences. For a sequence to be retained, at least a six-nucleotide match to both a V gene segment and a J gene segment was required. Rearrangements were classified as productive when the CDR3 lacked stop codons and remained in frame with V and J, and all other rearrangements were classified as non-productive. CDR3 was defined according to IMGT convention as the region running from the second conserved V-encoded cysteine to the conserved J-encoded phenylalanine. In an earlier analysis of just under 600 of the donors, sequences lacking an unambiguous match to a single V gene segment were excluded. In an earlier analysis of a few hundred of the donors, V segments were called functional above 56.7% productive rearrangements and were called segregating when the between-donor standard deviation exceeded 5%. A statistical classification framework was built to diagnose cytomegalovirus status from the catalog of TCR beta chain sequences. V and J gene assignment, in a later analysis, came from comparing TCR nucleotide sequences with IMGT/GENE-DB human TR gene sequences. A later analysis assigned CDR3 sequences and most-parsimonious VDJ recombination scenarios with the TCRdist pipeline. In a later analysis, every TCR beta chain was defined by the combination of its CDR3 amino acid sequence and its V-gene family, and reads without a unique V-gene family were dropped. A later analysis removed nearly 600 highly shared, low-generation-probability nucleotide sequences to deal with suspected cross-contamination and a sequencing artifact. In a later analysis, a clonal expansion index for each public chain was calculated from normalized within-repertoire ranks of inferred template counts. In a later analysis, generation probabilities were computed with a VDJ recombination model fitted to out-of-frame rearrangements, and the resulting probabilities were checked against IGoR. In a later analysis, TCR-TCR, TCR-HLA and TCR-CMV co-occurrence was scored with hypergeometric tests, and a repertoire-size bias correction was applied to TCR pairs. To estimate false discovery rates, a later analysis permuted the HLA or CMV assignments 20 times. A later analysis grouped co-occurring TCRs with DBSCAN, adding TCRdist sequence similarity when clustering within HLA-allele-positive subsets. For co-occurrence clustering, repertoires with fewer than 30,000 or more than 120,000 public chains were excluded, along with five or six repertoires with anomalous nucleotide sharing. In TCRdb, the immuneACCESS table is reduced to in-frame sequences with V and J assigned. These tables do not hold every clone; where another copy was compared, an unresolved V gene accounts for under half, and the others remain unexplained. The V and J calls and clone size are taken from that table; D and trimming were inferred from the DNA. This sample is represented by about 160,000 clones; about 72% of them were singletons. The ten largest clonotypes hold 1.2% to 1.5% of the sample.

V is cut back by 2 bases and J by 5 bases, with 7 bases in the junction unmatched. The CDR3 runs 17 amino acids, cysteine and phenylalanine included. Just the 51-base CDR3 DNA is kept, in frame starting at base 1. The germline V gene gives CDR1 as SGHVS and CDR2 as FQNEAQ. In total, 630 or so healthy bone marrow donors made up the cohort. All cohort members were sampled while nominally healthy, although unrecorded immune exposures were likely present. The donor was CMV seronegative and belonged to the group of several hundred seronegative cohort members. Each donor provided a peripheral blood sample, and peripheral blood mononuclear cells were used for TCR beta sequencing. Genomic DNA was extracted from the blood cell samples with the Qiagen DNeasy Blood Extraction Kit.

The specimen sequenced was PBMCs. Recombination connected TRBV7-8 to TRBJ2-2, with 11 middle bases fitting TRBD1. This TCR was recovered from a man between 60 and 75 years old in good health and CMV-seronegative. The DNA sequence is TGTGCCAGCAGCTTAATCGCCGGGACAGGGGGAACCGGGGAGCTGTTTTTT. This is translated as CASSLIAGTGGTGELFF.